This T cell receptor (beta chain) was obtained from a study of T cells in Graves' hyperthyroidism and ophthalmopathy. Findings of the study overall: Progression to ophthalmopathy was predicted a median of about 6.6 months early. Most expanded thyroid clonotypes above 0.001 also appeared in blood. From stable hyperthyroidism, ophthalmopathy was set apart by a 13 V-J model.

Diagnoses rested on clinical symptoms, serum thyroxine and TRAb, thyroid ultrasound and orbital computed tomography. The table lists this clonotype with a few counts. What it recognizes is unknown. Amplified regions were TCR beta CDR3 sequences from RNA transcripts. In the first-round RT-PCR of the TCR CDR3, the HTBI primer set was used. TCRdb re-called the multiplex PCR reads through MiXCR, storing one row per CDR3 protein. The table shows 490,000 or so distinct CDR3 sequences, with about 20% occurring only once. The V end was cut by 2 bases, the J end by 0 bases, with 10 bases between. In germline, CDR1 is MNHEY, CDR2 SMNVEV (reference sequence). The CDR3 loop spans 15 amino acids.

V gene TRBV27 combines with J gene TRBJ1-2; D remains ambiguous. The sequence came from a man between 35 and 55 years old with Graves' ophthalmopathy. Sequenced sample: blood. The CDR3 DNA sequence: TGTGCCAGCAGTTTAACGGGCACAGCTAACTATGGCTACACCTTC. It specifies CASSLTGTANYGYTF.